This TCR beta chain is drawn from a study of blood T cell repertoires in COVID-19. Study-level background: Samples taken during acute and convalescent COVID-19 were collected in the United States, Italy and Spain. T cells, B-cell-depleted T cells, or PBMCs supplied cDNA or gDNA.

Germline lookup yields CDR1 SGHKS and CDR2 YYEKEE (reference sequence). The CDR3 sequence is 13 residues long. Trimming pared 4 bases from V and 3 bases from J, leaving 11 bases between. In the original workflow: Estimation of nucleated cell counts was performed using reference gene primer amplification. Assay: immunoSEQ multiplex PCR; the TCRdb copy retains only in-frame clones and omits some. V, J and clone size are those of that table, while D and trimming were read from the DNA. The table includes fewer than 500,000 clones, 80% to 90% detected once. While infection was still active, Seattle patients were enrolled and then followed longitudinally.

Sequencing was performed on peripheral blood. The V call is TRBV5-5, the J call TRBJ2-7; D may be TRBD1 (6 bases). The clonotype was recovered from a man between 18 and 35 years old with COVID-19, enrolled during active disease. DNA of the CDR3: TGTGCCAGCAGCCGGGACACCTACTACGAGCAGTACTTC. It is translated as CASSRDTYYEQYF.